This TCR beta chain came from a study of graft-versus-host responses after intestinal transplantation. As for the study in general: For approximately three years after anti-thymocyte globulin induction, all recipients took tacrolimus and steroids.

The repertoire was sequenced with immunoSEQ multiplex PCR; TCRdb's copy has only in-frame clones and lacks some. The sample has about 110,000 clones, roughly 92% seen once; the top ten hold 0.2% to 0.25%. The CDR3 is 12 amino acids. V was cut by 3 bases and J by 10 bases, with 12 bases left in between. Germline V gene lookup returns CDR1 MDHEN and CDR2 SYDVKM. Comment on this clone: What it recognizes is unknown.

Study-level findings and limits: Recipient-marrow GvH clones were detected, some having first appeared in ileum or blood. An association linked early post-transplant HvG declines with peak circulating GvH clone levels. Allografts carried high graft-versus-host to host-versus-graft clonal ratios in patients having graft-donor T cell macrochimerism.

The receptor's source is a human donor who was the organ donor for an intestinal transplant. The chain uses TRBV28 and TRBJ1-1; D gene uncertain. Sequences were derived from unstimulated CD4+ T cells sorted from spleen or lymph node cells, sampled before transplant. CDR3 residues: CASSFAYWGAFF. CDR3 sequence (DNA): TGTGCCAGCAGTTTCGCCTATTGGGGAGCTTTCTTT. Variable domain in full (rest from reference TRBV28 and TRBJ1-1): DVKVTQSSRYLVKRTGEKVFLECVQDMDHENMFWYRQDPGLGLRLIYFSYDVKMKEKGDIPEGYSVSREKKERFSLILESASTNQTSMYLCASSFAYWGAFFGQGTRLTVV.